A selection of T cell receptor beta chains follows, all from one sample in a study of blood T cell repertoires in COVID-19. Clones were sequenced by immunoSEQ multiplex PCR, and TCRdb holds only the in-frame ones, with some missing. The repertoire consists of more than 60,000 clones, with around nine tenths occurring once and the leading ten covering 5.5% to 6%. The source material was peripheral blood. All receptors derive from a human donor in a cohort sampled during active COVID-19. CDR3s include the opening cysteine and the closing phenylalanine or tryptophan. A D gene is named only where the DNA matches it firmly.

v_call: TRBV29-1; cdr3_length: 12; j_call: TRBJ2-5; d_call: .; cdr3_aa: CSVYSGQETQYF
v_call: TRBV10-2; cdr3_length: 16; j_call: TRBJ2-5; d_call: TRBD1; cdr3_aa: CASNTPTTGFGETQYF
v_call: TRBV2; cdr3_length: 13; j_call: TRBJ1-1; d_call: TRBD1; cdr3_aa: CASSTSWTGEAFF
v_call: TRBV5-1; cdr3_length: 14; j_call: TRBJ2-1; d_call: TRBD2; cdr3_aa: CASSLASGGNEQFF
v_call: TRBV3-1/TRBV3-2; cdr3_length: 10; j_call: TRBJ2-1; d_call: .; cdr3_aa: CASSQERLFF
v_call: TRBV10-2; cdr3_length: 15; j_call: TRBJ2-2; d_call: .; cdr3_aa: CASRTRTANTGELFF
v_call: TRBV2; cdr3_length: 15; j_call: TRBJ1-2; d_call: TRBD1; cdr3_aa: CASNRRTGTNYGYTF
v_call: TRBV19; cdr3_length: 13; j_call: TRBJ1-2; d_call: .; cdr3_aa: CASSAGWSYGYTF
v_call: TRBV5-6; cdr3_length: 13; j_call: TRBJ2-7; d_call: .; cdr3_aa: CASSLSFVSGKYF
v_call: TRBV19; cdr3_length: 14; j_call: TRBJ1-1; d_call: .; cdr3_aa: CASSTARREAEAFF
v_call: TRBV11-3; cdr3_length: 17; j_call: TRBJ2-3; d_call: .; cdr3_aa: CASSLKLVSERTDTQYF
v_call: TRBV2; cdr3_length: 16; j_call: TRBJ2-2; d_call: TRBD1; cdr3_aa: CASSEQGVLNTGELFF
v_call: TRBV19; cdr3_length: 14; j_call: TRBJ2-7; d_call: TRBD2; cdr3_aa: CASSLAAGMNEQYF
v_call: TRBV4-3; cdr3_length: 15; j_call: TRBJ2-7; d_call: .; cdr3_aa: CASSQVRGVPYEQYF
v_call: TRBV5-4; cdr3_length: 15; j_call: TRBJ2-1; d_call: TRBD1; cdr3_aa: CASSQLDRGYNEQFF
v_call: TRBV7-2; cdr3_length: 12; j_call: TRBJ2-7; d_call: .; cdr3_aa: CASSPQSYEQYF
v_call: TRBV18; cdr3_length: 16; j_call: TRBJ2-3; d_call: .; cdr3_aa: CASSRPGSWSTDTQYF
v_call: TRBV13; cdr3_length: 13; j_call: TRBJ2-3; d_call: .; cdr3_aa: CASSLVRADTQYF
v_call: TRBV6-4; cdr3_length: 15; j_call: TRBJ2-1; d_call: TRBD1; cdr3_aa: CASSDRDRGYNEQFF
v_call: TRBV4-1; cdr3_length: 15; j_call: TRBJ2-7; d_call: TRBD1; cdr3_aa: CASSAAGTGGYEQYF
v_call: TRBV6-1; cdr3_length: 14; j_call: TRBJ1-2; d_call: .; cdr3_aa: CASSEEGRNYGYTF
v_call: TRBV19; cdr3_length: 14; j_call: TRBJ1-3; d_call: .; cdr3_aa: CASTTGGVGNTIYF
v_call: TRBV19; cdr3_length: 16; j_call: TRBJ2-1; d_call: TRBD1; cdr3_aa: CASSLGQASSYNEQFF
v_call: TRBV7-2; cdr3_length: 14; j_call: TRBJ1-2; d_call: TRBD1; cdr3_aa: CASSPRTGFYGYTF
v_call: TRBV18; cdr3_length: 16; j_call: TRBJ2-1; d_call: TRBD1; cdr3_aa: CASSLPGTASYNEQFF
v_call: TRBV23-1; cdr3_length: 12; j_call: TRBJ2-7; d_call: .; cdr3_aa: CASDRFSYEQYF
v_call: TRBV10-3; cdr3_length: 15; j_call: TRBJ1-5; d_call: TRBD1; cdr3_aa: CATRGTVPGWQPQHF
v_call: TRBV19; cdr3_length: 12; j_call: TRBJ1-1; d_call: .; cdr3_aa: CASRPRDTEAFF
v_call: TRBV6-2/TRBV6-3; cdr3_length: 15; j_call: TRBJ2-1; d_call: TRBD2; cdr3_aa: CASSDPSGGHNEQFF
v_call: TRBV11-2; cdr3_length: 13; j_call: TRBJ2-7; d_call: .; cdr3_aa: CASSLRLDYEQYF
v_call: TRBV27; cdr3_length: 15; j_call: TRBJ2-1; d_call: .; cdr3_aa: CASSHRVLLYNEQFF
v_call: TRBV6-1; cdr3_length: 13; j_call: TRBJ1-3; d_call: .; cdr3_aa: CASSERQDNTIYF
v_call: TRBV27; cdr3_length: 15; j_call: TRBJ2-5; d_call: TRBD1; cdr3_aa: CASRAGQGVLETQYF
v_call: TRBV6-5; cdr3_length: 13; j_call: TRBJ2-7; d_call: TRBD1; cdr3_aa: CASRGTGSYEQYF
v_call: TRBV9; cdr3_length: 14; j_call: TRBJ1-5; d_call: .; cdr3_aa: CASSPQGSNQPQHF
v_call: TRBV2; cdr3_length: 14; j_call: TRBJ1-1; d_call: .; cdr3_aa: CASRPTEMNTEAFF
v_call: TRBV4-3; cdr3_length: 14; j_call: TRBJ1-5; d_call: .; cdr3_aa: CASSQGQINQPQHF
v_call: TRBV6-5; cdr3_length: 16; j_call: TRBJ2-5; d_call: TRBD2; cdr3_aa: CASSYGGSGGQVTQYF
v_call: TRBV7-2; cdr3_length: 12; j_call: TRBJ1-1; d_call: .; cdr3_aa: CASRRQNTEAFF
v_call: TRBV19; cdr3_length: 14; j_call: TRBJ2-3; d_call: TRBD1; cdr3_aa: CASSRGQGTDTQYF
v_call: TRBV28; cdr3_length: 16; j_call: TRBJ2-5; d_call: TRBD1; cdr3_aa: CASSLYRTGHQETQYF
v_call: TRBV4-2; cdr3_length: 16; j_call: TRBJ2-5; d_call: TRBD2; cdr3_aa: CASSQEPQRGQETQYF
v_call: TRBV11-2; cdr3_length: 16; j_call: TRBJ2-5; d_call: .; cdr3_aa: CASSPGGSTRVETQYF
v_call: TRBV4-3; cdr3_length: 15; j_call: TRBJ1-5; d_call: .; cdr3_aa: CASSQLTGSNQPQHF
v_call: TRBV5-4; cdr3_length: 16; j_call: TRBJ2-1; d_call: TRBD2; cdr3_aa: CASSLAGGARDNEQFF